One T cell receptor (beta chain) is described in this entry. Its antigen is currently unknown. This CDR3 has 15 residues. Germline CDR1 reads SGHVS; CDR2 reads FNYEAQ. The V end was cut by 3 bases, the J end by 7 bases, with 16 bases between. This entry comes from a study of T cell responses to AZD1222 COVID-19 vaccine. Only in-frame clones appear in the TCRdb table, and some are missing; sequencing was by immunoSEQ multiplex PCR. Of about 120,000 clones in the sample, 70% to 90% were seen once. General study findings and limits: The donors showed a predominance of white British ancestry and of females, with possible underestimation of clonal diversity.

Sequenced material: peripheral blood, taken on day 0 of AZD1222 vaccination. The receptor was derived from an adult in good health. The chain joins TRBV7-6 to TRBJ1-5, with D possibly being TRBD1 (5 bases). The CDR3 DNA is TGTGCCAGCAGCTTCTCTTCGGGGCTCGGCCAGCCCCAGCATTTT. This gives the protein CASSFSSGLGQPQHF.